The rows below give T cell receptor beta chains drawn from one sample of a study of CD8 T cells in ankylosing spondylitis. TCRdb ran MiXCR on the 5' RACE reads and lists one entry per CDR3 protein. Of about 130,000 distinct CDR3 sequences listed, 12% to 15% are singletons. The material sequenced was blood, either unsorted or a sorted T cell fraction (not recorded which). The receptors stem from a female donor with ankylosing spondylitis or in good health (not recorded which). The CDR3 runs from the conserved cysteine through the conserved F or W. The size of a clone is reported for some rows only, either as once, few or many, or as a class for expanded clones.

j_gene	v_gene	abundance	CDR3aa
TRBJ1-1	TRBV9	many	CASQSWYGFF
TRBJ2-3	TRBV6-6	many	CASTAGKSDTQYF
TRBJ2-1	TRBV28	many	CASSFWSGGPYNEQFF
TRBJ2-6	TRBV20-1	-	CSAVQGSGANGLTF
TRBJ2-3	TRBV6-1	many	CASSPGRLTDTQYF
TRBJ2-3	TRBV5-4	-	CASSSPGGLSADTQYF
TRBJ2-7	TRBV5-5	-	CASSLPGGLREQYF
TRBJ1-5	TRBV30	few	CAWSAGLSNQPQHF
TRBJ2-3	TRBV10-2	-	CASSLGGRGDTQYF
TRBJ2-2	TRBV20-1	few	CSARPNTGELFF
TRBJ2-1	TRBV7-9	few	CASSLVAYEQFF
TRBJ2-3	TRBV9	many	CASSVWKGQADTQYF
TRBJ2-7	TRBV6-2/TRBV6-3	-	CASSYPDVARVQYF
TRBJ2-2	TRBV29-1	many	CSVLLGQVYTGELFF
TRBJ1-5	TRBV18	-	CASSLRDRNQPQHF
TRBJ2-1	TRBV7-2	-	CASSPGLAVTYNEQFF
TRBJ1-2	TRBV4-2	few	CASSGEGPRDRANYGYTF
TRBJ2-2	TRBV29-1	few	CSVSGEPPGQFTGELFF
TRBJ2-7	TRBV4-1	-	CASSHMAGRYEQYF
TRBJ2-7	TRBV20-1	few	CSAREPAGGLYEQYF
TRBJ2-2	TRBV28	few	CASRRTGVNTGELFF
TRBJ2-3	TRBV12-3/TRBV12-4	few	CASSIGTGGEDTQYF